What follows is one T cell receptor beta chain and its context. This entry comes from a study of cytotoxic CD8 clonotypes in ibrutinib-treated CLL. Study-wide context: Once patients had received a median about eleven months of treatment, range 6 to 36, response samples were obtained.

CDR3 length: 14 residues. V was trimmed by 1 base and J by 6 bases, leaving 13 bases between them. CDR1 is SGHVS, CDR2 FQNEAQ, per germline. Genomic DNA in a quantity of 2 to 2.5 micrograms was derived from cryopreserved PBMCs for TCR beta libraries. The intended depth for sequencing was 1 in 200,000 to 1 in 1 million T cells. Clones were sequenced by immunoSEQ multiplex PCR, and TCRdb holds only the in-frame ones, with some missing. The sample carries about 160,000 clones, more than 75% recorded once. The TCR sequence derives from a human donor with chronic lymphocytic leukemia. The source material was PBMCs, sampled after 12 months of ibrutinib treatment. The chain combines TRBV7-8 with TRBJ2-7, with D uncertain. The CDR3 DNA sequence: TGTGCCAGCAGCTTAGAGCGAGTCCCCCTCGAGCAGTACTTC. This translates into CASSLERVPLEQYF.